The next 11 T cell receptor beta chains were all read from a single sample in a study of CD8 T cells in Susac syndrome. Random-hexamer reverse transcription was applied to roughly 0.45 to 1 ug RNA. TCRdb itself ran the immunoSEQ multiplex PCR reads through MiXCR, one entry per CDR3 protein. Altogether around 140,000 distinct CDR3 sequences are present, roughly 80% being singletons, with the ten largest covering approximately 0.51%. Specimen: CD8+ T cells from PBMCs. These receptors were obtained from a human donor with multiple sclerosis.

The V and J genes are TRBV28 and TRBJ2-3, with 9 bases that match TRBD1. The CDR3 is 14 amino acids. Germline V gives CDR1 MDHEN, CDR2 SYDVKM. V was clipped by 5 bases and J by 4 bases; unmatched bases: 4. The CDR3 DNA is TGTGCCAGCAGTGCGCGGACAGGGGCAGATACGCAGTATTTT. This codes for CASSARTGADTQYF.

This clonotype was counted a single time. The rearrangement uses TRBV6-2 or TRBV6-3 and TRBJ2-6; 7 bases agree with TRBD1. This CDR3 is 16 amino acids long. Germline V CDR1 and CDR2: MNHEY, SVGEGT. Unmatched junction bases numbered 7, after V lost 6 bases and J lost 2 bases. The CDR3 region has the DNA TGTGCCAGCAGACCTATCACAGGGGCTGGGGCCAACGTCCTGACTTTC. It yields the protein CASRPITGAGANVLTF.

V usage is TRBV30 and J usage is TRBJ2-1, with 7 bases matching TRBD2. The trim removed 5 bases at V and 7 bases at J, leaving 11 bases unmatched. Germline V gene data show CDR1 as GTSNPN and CDR2 as SVGIG (reference sequence). The CDR3 spans 14 residues. DNA for the CDR3: TGTGCCTGGGGGACGGGGAGCGGGATGAATGAGCAGTTCTTC. This gives the protein CAWGTGSGMNEQFF.

This chain connects TRBV9 to TRBJ1-5; 7 nucleotides agree with TRBD2. The DNA end is more similar to TRBJ2-3, so the J call may be wrong. The CDR3 length is 15 residues. Germline CDR1 and CDR2: SGDLS and YYNGEE. CDR3 residues: CASSQTTGRNQPQYF. The CDR3 nucleotides read TGTGCCAGCAGCCAGACTACCGGGAGGAATCAGCCCCAGTATTTT.

The chain carries TRBV29-1 and TRBJ1-2; tentative D call: TRBD1 (5 bases). With 0 bases removed from V and 14 bases from J, the gap between germline ends came to 16 bases. The CDR3 length is 12 residues. Germline CDR1 is SQVTM and CDR2 is ANQGSEA. The DNA of the CDR3 is TGCAGCGTTGAAGATGGGGCAGTCAAAGGGACCTTC. Protein sequence: CSVEDGAVKGTF.

The V call is TRBV28, the J call TRBJ2-3; TRBD2 matches 10 bases. The CDR3 contains 17 residues. Germline assignment: CDR1 MDHEN and CDR2 SYDVKM. Losses at the gene ends were 5 bases for V and 3 bases for J; bases not matched to a gene: 11. The CDR3 loop reads CASSLLTAGGITDTQYF. As DNA, the CDR3 is TGTGCCAGCAGTCTCCTCACAGCGGGGGGGATTACAGATACGCAGTATTTT.

The rearrangement uses TRBV10-3 and TRBJ1-2; D is unclear. This CDR3 is 11 amino acids long. Germline-derived CDR1 and CDR2 are ENHRY and SYGVKD. With 3 bases removed from V and 8 bases from J, the gap between germline ends came to 7 bases. This CDR3 is CAISEASGYTF. CDR3 sequence (DNA): TGTGCCATCAGTGAAGCAAGCGGCTACACCTTC.

A single count supports this clonotype. The genes are TRBV13 and TRBJ2-2, with D unresolved. CDR1 and CDR2 from the germline V gene are PRHDT and FYEKMQ (reference sequence). The CDR3 contains 13 residues. V lost 1 base and J lost 5, with 5 bases in between. The CDR3 DNA sequence: TGTGCCAGCAGCTTAGACATGACCGGGGAGCTGTTTTTT. Amino acid sequence: CASSLDMTGELFF.

The genes are TRBV5-1 and TRBJ2-1, with 13 bases lining up with TRBD2. The CDR3 contains 16 residues. J was trimmed by 7 bases and V by 3 bases; bases with no gene match: 7. Germline V gene lookup returns CDR1 SGHRS and CDR2 YFSETQ. The CDR3 nucleotides are TGCGCCAGCAGCTGGGCCGGGACTAGCGGGACGAATGAGCAGTTCTTC. It specifies CASSWAGTSGTNEQFF.

This clonotype was recorded only once. This chain links TRBV20-1 with TRBJ1-1; TRBD1 matches at 10 bases. From germline, CDR1 is DFQATT and CDR2 SNEGSKA (reference sequence). The CDR3 totals 15 residues. After removal of 6 bases from V and 5 bases from J, the junction contained 12 bases not matched to a gene. CDR3 sequence: CSAFFRDRGSTEAFF. CDR3 sequence (DNA): TGCAGTGCCTTCTTCCGGGACAGGGGCAGTACTGAAGCTTTCTTT.

The rearrangement links TRBV4-1 to TRBJ1-5, with TRBD1 as a possible D gene (5 bases). The CDR3 has 16 residues. The ends were cut back, 6 bases at V and 2 bases at J, with 17 bases in the middle. Germline loops: CDR1 MGHRA, CDR2 YSYEKL. As DNA, the CDR3 is TGCGCCAGCAGTCAGGGTTGGGGTGAGGGCAATCAGCCCCAGCATTTT. Protein product: CASSQGWGEGNQPQHF.